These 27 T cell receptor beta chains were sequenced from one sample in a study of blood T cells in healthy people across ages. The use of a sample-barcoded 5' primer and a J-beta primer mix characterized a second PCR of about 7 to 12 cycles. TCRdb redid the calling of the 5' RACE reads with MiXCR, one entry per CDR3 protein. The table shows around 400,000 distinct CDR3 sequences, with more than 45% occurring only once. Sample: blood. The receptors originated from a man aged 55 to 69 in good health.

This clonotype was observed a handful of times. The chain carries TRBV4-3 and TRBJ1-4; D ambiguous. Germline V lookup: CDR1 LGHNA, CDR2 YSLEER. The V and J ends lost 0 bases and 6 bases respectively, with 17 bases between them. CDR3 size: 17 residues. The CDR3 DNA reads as TGCGCCAGCAGCCAAGATTGGGGTGGAGCCCGGGATGAAAAACTGTTTTTT. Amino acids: CASSQDWGGARDEKLFF.

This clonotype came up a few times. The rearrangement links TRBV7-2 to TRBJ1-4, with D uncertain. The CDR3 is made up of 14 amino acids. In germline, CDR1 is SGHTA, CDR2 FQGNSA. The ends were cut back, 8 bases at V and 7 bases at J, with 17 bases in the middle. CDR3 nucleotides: TGTGCCAGCTCATCCCAAGGGTGGGGTGAAAAACTGTTTTTT. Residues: CASSSQGWGEKLFF.

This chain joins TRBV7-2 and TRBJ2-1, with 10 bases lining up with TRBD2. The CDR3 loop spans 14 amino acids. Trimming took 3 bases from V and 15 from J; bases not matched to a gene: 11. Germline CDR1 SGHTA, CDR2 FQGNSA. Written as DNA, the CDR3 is TGTGCCAGCAGCTTGGGGCTAGCGGGGGCCCCGGGGTTCTTC. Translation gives CASSLGLAGAPGFF. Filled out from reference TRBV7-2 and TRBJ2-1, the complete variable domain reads GAGVSQSPSNKVTEKGKDVELRCDPISGHTALYWYRQSLGQGLEFLIYFQGNSAPDKSGLPSDRFSAERTGGSVSTLTIQRTQQEDSAVYLCASSLGLAGAPGFFGPGTRLTVL.

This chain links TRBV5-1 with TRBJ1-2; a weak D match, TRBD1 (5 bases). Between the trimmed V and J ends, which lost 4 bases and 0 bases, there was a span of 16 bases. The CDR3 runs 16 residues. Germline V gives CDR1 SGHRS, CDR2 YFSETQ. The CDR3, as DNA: TGCGCCAGCAGCCCGGGGGGGGTACGGACTAACTATGGCTACACCTTC. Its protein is CASSPGGVRTNYGYTF.

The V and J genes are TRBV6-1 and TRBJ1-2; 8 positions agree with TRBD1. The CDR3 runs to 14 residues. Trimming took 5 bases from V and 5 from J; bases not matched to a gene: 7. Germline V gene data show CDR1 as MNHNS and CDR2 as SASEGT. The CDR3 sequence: CASSPQGAIYGYTF. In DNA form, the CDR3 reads TGTGCCAGCAGTCCGCAGGGGGCAATATATGGCTACACCTTC.

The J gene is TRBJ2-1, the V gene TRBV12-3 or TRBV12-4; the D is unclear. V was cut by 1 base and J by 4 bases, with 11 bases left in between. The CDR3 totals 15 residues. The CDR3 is CASSLGPSEYNEQFF. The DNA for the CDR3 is TGTGCCAGCAGTTTAGGACCATCAGAATACAATGAGCAGTTCTTC.

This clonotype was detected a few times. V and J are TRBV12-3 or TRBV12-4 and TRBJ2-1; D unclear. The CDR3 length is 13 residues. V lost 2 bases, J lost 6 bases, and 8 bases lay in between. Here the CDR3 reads CASSLSGTNEQFF. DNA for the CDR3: TGTGCCAGCAGTTTATCGGGTACCAATGAGCAGTTCTTC.

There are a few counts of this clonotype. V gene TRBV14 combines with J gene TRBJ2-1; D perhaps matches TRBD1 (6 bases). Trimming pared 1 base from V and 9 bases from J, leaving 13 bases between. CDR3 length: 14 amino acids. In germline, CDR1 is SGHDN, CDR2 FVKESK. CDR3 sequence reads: CASSQVYGGGEQFF. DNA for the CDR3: TGTGCCAGCAGCCAAGTGTATGGGGGCGGTGAGCAGTTCTTC.

Here the CDR3 DNA reads TGCGCCAGCAGCCTGGGGACAGGGGAGTACGAGCAGTACTTC. Translating gives CASSLGTGEYEQYF. The chain couples TRBV4-3 to TRBJ2-7; 10 nucleotides line up with TRBD1. Germline V gives CDR1 LGHNA, CDR2 YSLEER. The CDR3 is 14 residues long. J was trimmed by 4 bases and V by 4 bases; bases with no gene match: 4.

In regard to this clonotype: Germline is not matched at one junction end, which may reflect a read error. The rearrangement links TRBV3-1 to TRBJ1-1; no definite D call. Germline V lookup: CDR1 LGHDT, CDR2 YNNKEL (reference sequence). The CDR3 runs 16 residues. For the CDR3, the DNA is TGTGCCAGCAACCAAGATATATCCTTGATGAACACTGAAGCTTTCTTT. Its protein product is CASNQDISLMNTEAFF.

The CDR3 DNA reads TGTGCCACCAGTGATCCCCGTCAAGCGGATACGCAGTATTTT. Translated, it gives CATSDPRQADTQYF. The chain carries TRBV24-1 and TRBJ2-3; D unclear. This CDR3 comprises 14 residues. Germline CDR1 and CDR2: KGHDR and SFDVKD. V lost 3 bases to trimming and J lost 6 bases, with 12 bases between them.

CDR3 amino acids: CASSLGQAEETQYF. The CDR3 DNA reads as TGCGCCAGCAGCTTGGGACAGGCGGAAGAGACCCAGTACTTC. This chain links TRBV5-1 with TRBJ2-5; tentative D call: TRBD1 (6 bases). This CDR3 is 14 amino acids long. Trimming took 0 bases from V and 3 from J, leaving 9 bases between them. The germline V gene encodes CDR1 SGHRS and CDR2 YFSETQ.

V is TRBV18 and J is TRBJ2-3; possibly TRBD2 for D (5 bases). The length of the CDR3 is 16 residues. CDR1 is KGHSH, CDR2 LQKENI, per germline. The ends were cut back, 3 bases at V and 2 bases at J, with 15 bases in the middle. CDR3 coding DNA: TGTGCCAGCTCACCTCGGGGTGCGACTCTCACAGATACGCAGTATTTT. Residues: CASSPRGATLTDTQYF.

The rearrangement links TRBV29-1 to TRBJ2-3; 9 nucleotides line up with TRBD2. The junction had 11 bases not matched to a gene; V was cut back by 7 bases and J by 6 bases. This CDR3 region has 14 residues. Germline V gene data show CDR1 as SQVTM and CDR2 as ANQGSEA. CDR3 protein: CSATSGSVRDTQYF. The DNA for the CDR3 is TGCAGCGCCACTAGCGGGTCCGTGCGCGATACGCAGTATTTT.

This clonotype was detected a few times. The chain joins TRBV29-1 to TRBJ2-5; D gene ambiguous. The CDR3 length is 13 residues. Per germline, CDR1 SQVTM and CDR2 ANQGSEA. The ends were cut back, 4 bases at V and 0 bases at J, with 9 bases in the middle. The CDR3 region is CSVGQSYQETQYF. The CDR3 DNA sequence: TGCAGCGTTGGGCAGTCGTACCAAGAGACCCAGTACTTC.

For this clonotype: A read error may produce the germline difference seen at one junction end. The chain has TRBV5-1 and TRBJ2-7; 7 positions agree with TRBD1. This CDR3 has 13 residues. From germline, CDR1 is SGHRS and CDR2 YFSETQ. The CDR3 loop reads CVSSPQGVHEQYF. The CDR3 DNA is TGCGTCAGCAGCCCCCAGGGGGTCCACGAGCAGTACTTC.

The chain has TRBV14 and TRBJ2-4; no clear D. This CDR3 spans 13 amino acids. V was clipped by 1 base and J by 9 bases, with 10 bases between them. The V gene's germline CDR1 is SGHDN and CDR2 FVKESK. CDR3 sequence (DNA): TGTGCCAGCAGCCAAGTAGTTGGCGGCATTCAGTACTTC. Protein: CASSQVVGGIQYF.

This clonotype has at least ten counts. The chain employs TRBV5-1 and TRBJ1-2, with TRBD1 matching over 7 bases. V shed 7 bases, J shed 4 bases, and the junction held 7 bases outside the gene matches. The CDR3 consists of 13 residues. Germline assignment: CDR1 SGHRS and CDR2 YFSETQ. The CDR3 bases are TGCGCCAGCGCCACAGGGGAAACCTATGGCTACACCTTC. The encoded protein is CASATGETYGYTF. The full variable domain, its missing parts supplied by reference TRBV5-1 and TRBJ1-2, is KAGVTQTPRYLIKTRGQQVTLSCSPISGHRSVSWYQQTPGQGLQFLFEYFSETQRNKGNFPGRFSGRQFSNSRSEMNVSTLELGDSALYLCASATGETYGYTFGSGTRLTVV.

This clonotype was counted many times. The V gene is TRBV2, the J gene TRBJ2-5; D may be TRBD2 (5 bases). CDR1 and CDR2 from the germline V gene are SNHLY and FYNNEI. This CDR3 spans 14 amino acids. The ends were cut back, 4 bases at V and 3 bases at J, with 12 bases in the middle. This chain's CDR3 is CASSGGVQEETQYF. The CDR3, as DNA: TGTGCCAGCAGTGGGGGAGTTCAGGAAGAGACCCAGTACTTC.

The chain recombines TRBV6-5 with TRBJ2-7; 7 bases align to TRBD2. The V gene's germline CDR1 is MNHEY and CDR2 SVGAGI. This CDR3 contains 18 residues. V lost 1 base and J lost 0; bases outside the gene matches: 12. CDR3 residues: CASSYLAAGPWSSYEQYF. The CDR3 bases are TGTGCCAGCAGTTACTTGGCAGCGGGACCCTGGAGCTCCTACGAGCAGTACTTC.

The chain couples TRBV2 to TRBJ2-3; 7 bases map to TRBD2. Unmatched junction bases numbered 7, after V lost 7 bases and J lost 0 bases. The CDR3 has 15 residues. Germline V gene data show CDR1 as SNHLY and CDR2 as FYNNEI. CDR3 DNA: TGTGCCAGCAATCCGAGCGGGACTAGCACAGATACGCAGTATTTT. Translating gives CASNPSGTSTDTQYF.

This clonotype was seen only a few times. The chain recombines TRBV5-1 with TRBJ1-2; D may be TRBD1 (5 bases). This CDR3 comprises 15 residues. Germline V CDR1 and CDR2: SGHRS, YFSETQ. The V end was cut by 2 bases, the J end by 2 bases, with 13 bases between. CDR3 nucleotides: TGCGCCAGCAGCTTAGGACATGCCTCGAACTATGGCTACACCTTC. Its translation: CASSLGHASNYGYTF. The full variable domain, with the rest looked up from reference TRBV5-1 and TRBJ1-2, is KAGVTQTPRYLIKTRGQQVTLSCSPISGHRSVSWYQQTPGQGLQFLFEYFSETQRNKGNFPGRFSGRQFSNSRSEMNVSTLELGDSALYLCASSLGHASNYGYTFGSGTRLTVV.

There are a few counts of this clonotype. This CDR3 is CASSSHLSGGDNYGYTF. CDR3 in DNA: TGTGCCAGCAGTTCCCACCTGTCAGGGGGGGATAACTATGGCTACACCTTC. The rearrangement joins TRBV27 to TRBJ1-2; 7 nucleotides match TRBD1. Germline lookup yields CDR1 MNHEY and CDR2 SMNVEV (reference sequence). Trimming at V came to 4 bases and at J to 1 base, leaving 12 bases not matched to a gene. The CDR3 runs to 17 residues.

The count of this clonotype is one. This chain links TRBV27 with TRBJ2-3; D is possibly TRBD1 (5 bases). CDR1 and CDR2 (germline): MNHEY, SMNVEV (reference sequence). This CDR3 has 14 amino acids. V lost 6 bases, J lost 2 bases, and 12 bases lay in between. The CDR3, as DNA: TGTGCCAGCAGCCTGAGACAGCCCACAGATACGCAGTATTTT. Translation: CASSLRQPTDTQYF.

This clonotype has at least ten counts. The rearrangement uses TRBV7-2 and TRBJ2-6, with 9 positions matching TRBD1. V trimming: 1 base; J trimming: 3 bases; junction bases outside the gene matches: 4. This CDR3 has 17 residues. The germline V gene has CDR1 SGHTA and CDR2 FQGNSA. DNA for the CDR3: TGTGCCAGCAGCTTAGTGGGACAGGGTTTTGGGGCCAACGTCCTGACTTTC. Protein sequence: CASSLVGQGFGANVLTF.

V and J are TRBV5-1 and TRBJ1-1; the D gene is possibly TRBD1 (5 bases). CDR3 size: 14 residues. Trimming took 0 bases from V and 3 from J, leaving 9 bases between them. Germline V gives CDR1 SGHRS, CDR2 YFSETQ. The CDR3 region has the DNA TGCGCCAGCAGCTTGGCCTCGGGGGACACTGAAGCTTTCTTT. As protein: CASSLASGDTEAFF.

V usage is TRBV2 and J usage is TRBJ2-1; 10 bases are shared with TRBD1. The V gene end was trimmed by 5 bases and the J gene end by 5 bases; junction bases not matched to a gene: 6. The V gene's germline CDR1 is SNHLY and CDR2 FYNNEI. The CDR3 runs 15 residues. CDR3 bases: TGTGCCAGCAGTACGACAGGGGGCTTAGACAATGAGCAGTTCTTC. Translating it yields CASSTTGGLDNEQFF. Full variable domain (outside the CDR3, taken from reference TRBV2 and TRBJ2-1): EPEVTQTPSHQVTQMGQEVILRCVPISNHLYFYWYRQILGQKVEFLVSFYNNEISEKSEIFDDQFSVERPDGSNFTLKIRSTKLEDSAMYFCASSTTGGLDNEQFFGPGTRLTVL.